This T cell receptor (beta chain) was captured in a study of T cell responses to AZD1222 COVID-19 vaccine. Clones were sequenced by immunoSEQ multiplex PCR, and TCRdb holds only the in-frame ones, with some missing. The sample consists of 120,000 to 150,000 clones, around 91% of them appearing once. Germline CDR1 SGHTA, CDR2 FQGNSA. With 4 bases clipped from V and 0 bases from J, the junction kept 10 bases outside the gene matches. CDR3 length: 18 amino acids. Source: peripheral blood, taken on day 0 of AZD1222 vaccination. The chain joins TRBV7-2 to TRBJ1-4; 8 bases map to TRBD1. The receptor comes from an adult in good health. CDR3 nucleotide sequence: TGTGCCAGCAGCTCACGCATTTTGGACAGGGCAACTAATGAAAAACTGTTTTTT. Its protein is CASSSRILDRATNEKLFF.